The clone carrying this TCR beta chain was observed many times. Its antigen is currently unknown. Time point here: patch test 1, 2 weeks after DPC sensitization. The treatment denotes: therapeutic diphenylcyclopropenone sensitization with weekly scalp DPC. Per germline, CDR1 MDHEN and CDR2 SYDVKM. After removal of 6 bases from V and 2 bases from J, the junction contained 4 bases not matched to a gene. CDR3 length equals 14 residues. The sample originates from a study of human T cells and chemical hapten exposure. Across the whole study: 2% DPC applied to a roughly 2 cm by roughly 2 cm arm area sensitized donors. Diphenylcyclopropenone doses were given weekly to the scalps of patients across the roughly 22-week study. It was small differences in pooled library volume that mainly caused per-sample TCR yields to vary. Study outcomes and limitations: DPC sensitization did not alter TCRs above 1 in 1000 frequency.

TCRdb re-called the RACE reads through MiXCR, storing one row per CDR3 protein. The repertoire includes 370,000 or so distinct CDR3 sequences, nearly 5% of them detected once, and about 2.2% sits in the top ten. The chain combines TRBV28 with TRBJ1-5; 7 bases map to TRBD1. The receptor's source is a woman aged 50 to 65 with alopecia areata. Some clones in this sample may be carry-over from other donors' samples. The sample in question was whole blood, obtained in connection with sensitization to the hapten diphenylcyclopropenone (DPC). CDR3 nucleotide sequence: TGTGCCAGCAGGACCGGACAGGGCAATCAGCCCCAGCATTTT. It specifies CASRTGQGNQPQHF. Using reference TRBV28 and TRBJ1-5 for the parts outside the CDR3, the full variable domain is DVKVTQSSRYLVKRTGEKVFLECVQDMDHENMFWYRQDPGLGLRLIYFSYDVKMKEKGDIPEGYSVSREKKERFSLILESASTNQTSMYLCASRTGQGNQPQHFGDGTRLSIL.